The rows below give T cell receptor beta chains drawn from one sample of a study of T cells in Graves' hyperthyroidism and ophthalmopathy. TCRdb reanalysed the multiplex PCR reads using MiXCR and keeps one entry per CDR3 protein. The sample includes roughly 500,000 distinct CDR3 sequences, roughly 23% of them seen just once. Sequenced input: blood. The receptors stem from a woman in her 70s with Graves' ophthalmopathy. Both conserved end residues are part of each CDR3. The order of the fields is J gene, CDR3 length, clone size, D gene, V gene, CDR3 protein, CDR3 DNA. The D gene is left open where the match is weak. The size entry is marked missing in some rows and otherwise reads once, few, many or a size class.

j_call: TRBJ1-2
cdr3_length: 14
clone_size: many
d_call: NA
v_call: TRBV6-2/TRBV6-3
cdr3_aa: CASSIGGQRYGYTF
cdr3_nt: TGTGCCAGCAGTATCGGCGGACAGCGCTATGGCTACACCTTC

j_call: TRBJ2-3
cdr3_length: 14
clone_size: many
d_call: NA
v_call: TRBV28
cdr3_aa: CASSRDQVTDTQYF
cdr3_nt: TGTGCCAGCAGCCGGGACCAAGTCACAGATACGCAGTATTTT

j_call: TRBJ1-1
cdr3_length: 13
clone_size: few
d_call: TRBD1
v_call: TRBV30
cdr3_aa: CAWSRDRGTEAFF
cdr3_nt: TGTGCCTGGAGTCGGGACAGGGGCACTGAAGCTTTCTTT

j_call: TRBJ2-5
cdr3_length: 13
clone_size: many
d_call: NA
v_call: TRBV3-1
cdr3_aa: CASSQGGGETQYF
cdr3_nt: TGTGCCAGCAGCCAAGGGGGCGGAGAGACCCAGTACTTC

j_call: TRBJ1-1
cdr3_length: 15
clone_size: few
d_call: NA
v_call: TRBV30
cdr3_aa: CAWLEPGIKNTEAFF
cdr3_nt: TGTGCCTGGCTTGAACCGGGTATAAAGAACACTGAAGCTTTCTTT

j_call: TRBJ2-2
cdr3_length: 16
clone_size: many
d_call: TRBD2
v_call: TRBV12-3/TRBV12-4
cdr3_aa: CASSSEAGGGTGELFF
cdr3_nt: TGTGCCAGCAGTTCAGAAGCGGGAGGCGGGACCGGGGAGCTGTTTTTT

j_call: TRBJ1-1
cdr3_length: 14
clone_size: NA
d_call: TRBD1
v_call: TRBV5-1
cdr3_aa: CASRSGQDNTEAFF
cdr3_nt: TGCGCCAGCAGATCCGGACAGGACAACACTGAAGCTTTCTTT

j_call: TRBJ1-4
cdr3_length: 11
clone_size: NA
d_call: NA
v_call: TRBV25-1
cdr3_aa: CASSDGGKLFF
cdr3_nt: TGTGCCAGCAGTGACGGTGGAAAACTGTTTTTT

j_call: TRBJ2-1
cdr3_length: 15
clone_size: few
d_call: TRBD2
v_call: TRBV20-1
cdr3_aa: CSAGTGGRAYNEQFF
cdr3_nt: TGCAGTGCTGGAACTGGCGGGAGAGCCTACAATGAGCAGTTCTTC

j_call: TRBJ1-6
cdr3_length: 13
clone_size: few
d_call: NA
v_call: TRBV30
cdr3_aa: CATRGAQNSPLHF
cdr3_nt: TGTGCCACGCGGGGAGCCCAGAATTCACCCCTCCACTTT

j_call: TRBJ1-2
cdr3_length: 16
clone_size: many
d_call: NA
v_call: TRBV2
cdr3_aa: CASSLTTGGGLYGYTF
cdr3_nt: TGTGCCAGCAGCCTGACAACTGGGGGGGGCCTCTATGGCTACACCTTC

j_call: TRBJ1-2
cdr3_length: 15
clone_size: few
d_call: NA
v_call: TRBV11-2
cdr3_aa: CASSDLGGLRYGYTF
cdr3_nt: TGTGCCAGCAGCGACCTGGGGGGGCTCCGATATGGCTACACCTTC

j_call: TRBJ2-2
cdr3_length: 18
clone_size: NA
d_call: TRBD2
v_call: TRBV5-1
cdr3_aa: CASSLDLASGSLTGELFF
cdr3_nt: TGCGCCAGCAGCTTGGATTTGGCTAGCGGGAGTTTAACCGGGGAGCTGTTTTTT

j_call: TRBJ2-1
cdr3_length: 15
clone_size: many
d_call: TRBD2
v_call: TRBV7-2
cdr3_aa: CASSPGLAGVGEQFF
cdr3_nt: TGTGCCAGCAGCCCGGGACTAGCGGGAGTAGGGGAGCAGTTCTTC

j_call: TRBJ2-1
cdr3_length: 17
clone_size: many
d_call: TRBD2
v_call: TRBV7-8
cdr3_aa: CASSLVRAGGPINEQFF
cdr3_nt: TGTGCCAGCAGCTTAGTCCGTGCGGGAGGGCCAATCAATGAGCAGTTCTTC

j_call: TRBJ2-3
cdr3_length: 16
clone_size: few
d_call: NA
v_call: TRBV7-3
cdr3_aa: CASSLRPSGPTDTQYF
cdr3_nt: TGTGCCAGCAGCTTAAGGCCCTCTGGGCCCACAGATACGCAGTATTTT

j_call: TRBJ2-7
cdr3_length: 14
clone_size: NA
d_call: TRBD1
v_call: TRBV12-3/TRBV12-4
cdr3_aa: CASKKDRRTYEQYF
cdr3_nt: TGTGCCAGCAAGAAGGACAGGAGAACCTACGAGCAGTACTTC

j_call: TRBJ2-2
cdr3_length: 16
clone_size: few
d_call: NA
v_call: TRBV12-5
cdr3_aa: CASAQMQGRNTGELFF
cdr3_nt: TGTGCTAGTGCGCAGATGCAGGGACGGAACACCGGGGAGCTGTTTTTT

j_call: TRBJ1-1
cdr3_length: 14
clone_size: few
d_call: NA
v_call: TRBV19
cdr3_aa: CASRYGGGNTEAFF
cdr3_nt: TGTGCCAGTAGGTACGGGGGGGGAAACACTGAAGCTTTCTTT

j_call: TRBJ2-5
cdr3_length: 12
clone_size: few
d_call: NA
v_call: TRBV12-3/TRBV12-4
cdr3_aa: CASSSVLKTQYF
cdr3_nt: TGTGCCAGCAGTTCCGTTCTGAAGACCCAGTACTTC

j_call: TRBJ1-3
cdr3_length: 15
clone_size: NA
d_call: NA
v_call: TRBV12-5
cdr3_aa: CASGLGRFSGNTIYF
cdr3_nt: TGTGCTAGTGGTTTGGGTCGGTTCTCTGGAAACACCATATATTTT

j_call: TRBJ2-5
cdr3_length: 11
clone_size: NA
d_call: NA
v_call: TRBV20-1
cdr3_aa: CSARPGETQYF
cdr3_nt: TGCAGTGCTAGGCCAGGAGAGACCCAGTACTTC

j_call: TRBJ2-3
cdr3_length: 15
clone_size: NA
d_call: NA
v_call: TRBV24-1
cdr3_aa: CATSDGQGQSDTQYF
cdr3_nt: TGTGCCACCAGTGATGGGCAGGGTCAATCAGATACGCAGTATTTT

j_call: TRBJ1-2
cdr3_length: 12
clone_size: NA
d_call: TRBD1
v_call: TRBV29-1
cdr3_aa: CSVGQGERGYTF
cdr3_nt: TGCAGCGTGGGACAGGGGGAGAGGGGCTACACCTTC

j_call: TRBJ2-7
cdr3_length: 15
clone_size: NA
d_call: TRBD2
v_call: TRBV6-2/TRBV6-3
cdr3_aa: CASSYSAGLGLEQYF
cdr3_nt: TGTGCCAGCAGTTATTCGGCGGGACTAGGGTTGGAGCAGTACTTC

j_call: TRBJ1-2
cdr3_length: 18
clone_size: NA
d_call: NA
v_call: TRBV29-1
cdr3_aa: CSVEDQFPPRRALSGYTF
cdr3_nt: TGCAGCGTTGAAGATCAATTCCCGCCGCGCAGGGCCCTCTCAGGCTACACCTTC

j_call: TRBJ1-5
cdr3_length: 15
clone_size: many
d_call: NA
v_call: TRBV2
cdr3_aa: CASSEGNVRNQPQHF
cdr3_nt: TGTGCCAGCAGTGAAGGGAACGTCCGCAATCAGCCCCAGCATTTT

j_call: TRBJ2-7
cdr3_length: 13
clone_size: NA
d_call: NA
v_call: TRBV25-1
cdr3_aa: CYARSGPSYEQYF
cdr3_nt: TGTTATGCCAGGTCGGGACCTTCCTACGAGCAGTACTTC

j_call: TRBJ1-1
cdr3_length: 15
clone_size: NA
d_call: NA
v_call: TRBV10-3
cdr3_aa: CAISDLESVWTEAFF
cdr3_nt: TGTGCCATCAGTGATTTGGAATCGGTTTGGACTGAAGCTTTCTTT

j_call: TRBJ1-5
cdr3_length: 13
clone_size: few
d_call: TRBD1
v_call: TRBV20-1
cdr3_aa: CSAQGTGNQPQHF
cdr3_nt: TGCAGTGCCCAGGGGACAGGGAATCAGCCCCAGCATTTT

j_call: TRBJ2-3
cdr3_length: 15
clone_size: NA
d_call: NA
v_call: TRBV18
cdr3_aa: CASRNEFGNTDTQYF
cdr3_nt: TGTGCCAGCCGAAACGAGTTCGGGAACACAGATACGCAGTATTTT

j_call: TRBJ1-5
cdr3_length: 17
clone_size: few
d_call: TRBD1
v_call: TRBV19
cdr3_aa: CASSWRQGSDSNQPQHF
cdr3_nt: TGTGCCAGTAGTTGGAGACAGGGAAGCGATAGCAATCAGCCCCAGCATTTT

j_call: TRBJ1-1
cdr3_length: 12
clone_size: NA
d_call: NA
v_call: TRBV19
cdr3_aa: CASTGSNTEAFF
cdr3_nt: TGTGCCAGTACAGGGTCGAACACTGAAGCTTTCTTT

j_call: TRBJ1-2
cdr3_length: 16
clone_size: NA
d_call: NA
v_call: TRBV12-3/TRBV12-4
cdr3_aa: CASSLGGSLSDYGYTF
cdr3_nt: TGTGCCAGCAGTTTGGGGGGGTCCCTGTCAGACTATGGCTACACCTTC

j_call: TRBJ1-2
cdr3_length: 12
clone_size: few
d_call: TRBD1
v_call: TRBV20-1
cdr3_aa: CSAQGGLLGYTF
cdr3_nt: TGCAGTGCCCAGGGGGGTTTGCTGGGCTACACCTTC

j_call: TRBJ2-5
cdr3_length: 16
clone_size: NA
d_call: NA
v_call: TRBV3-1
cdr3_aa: CASSSQGGVYQETQYF
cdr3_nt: TGTGCCAGCAGCTCCCAGGGGGGCGTATACCAAGAGACCCAGTACTTC

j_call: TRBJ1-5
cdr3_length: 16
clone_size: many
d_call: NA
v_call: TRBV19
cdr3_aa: CASSTPAGGSNQPQHF
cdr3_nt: TGTGCCAGTAGTACGCCAGCCGGGGGTAGCAATCAGCCCCAGCATTTT

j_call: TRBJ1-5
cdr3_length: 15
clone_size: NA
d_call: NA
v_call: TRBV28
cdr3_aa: CASGFLGEGNQPQHF
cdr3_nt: TGTGCCAGCGGATTCCTGGGGGAAGGCAATCAGCCCCAGCATTTT

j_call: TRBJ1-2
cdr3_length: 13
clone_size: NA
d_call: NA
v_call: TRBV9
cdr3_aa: CASTGATLYGYTF
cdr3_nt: TGTGCCAGCACCGGGGCAACCCTCTATGGCTACACCTTC

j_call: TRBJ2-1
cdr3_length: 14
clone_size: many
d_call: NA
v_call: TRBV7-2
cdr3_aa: CASSPPTSYNEQFF
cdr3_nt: TGTGCCAGCAGCCCGCCGACATCCTACAATGAGCAGTTCTTC

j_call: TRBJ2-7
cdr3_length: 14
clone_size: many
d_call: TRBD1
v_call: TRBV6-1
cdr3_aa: CASSNRGQAYEQYF
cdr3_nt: TGTGCCAGCAGTAACAGGGGGCAGGCTTACGAGCAGTACTTC

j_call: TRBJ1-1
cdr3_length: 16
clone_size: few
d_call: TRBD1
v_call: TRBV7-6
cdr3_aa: CASSLLLGQGDTEAFF
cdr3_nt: TGTGCCAGCAGCTTACTCTTAGGACAGGGAGACACTGAAGCTTTCTTT

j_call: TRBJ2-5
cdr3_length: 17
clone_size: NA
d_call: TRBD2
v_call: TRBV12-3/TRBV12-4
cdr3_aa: CASSHETSGKYQEAQYF
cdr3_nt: TGTGCCAGCAGTCACGAGACTAGCGGGAAGTACCAAGAGGCCCAGTACTTC

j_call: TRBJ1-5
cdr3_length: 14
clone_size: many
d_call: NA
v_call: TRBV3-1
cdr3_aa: CASSHDGQNQPQHF
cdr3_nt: TGTGCCAGCAGCCATGACGGCCAAAATCAGCCCCAGCATTTT

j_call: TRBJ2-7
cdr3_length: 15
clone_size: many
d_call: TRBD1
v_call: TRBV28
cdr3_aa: CASSFPGQGLYEQYF
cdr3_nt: TGTGCCAGCAGTTTCCCGGGACAGGGGTTATACGAGCAGTACTTC